A single sample is the source of the 3 T cell receptor beta chains below, sequenced in a study of cytomegalovirus exposure and HLA in healthy donors. With 60 Vbeta and 13 Jbeta primers, the PCR was carried out. Data came from immunoSEQ multiplex PCR; TCRdb stores just in-frame clones and leaves some out. The sample gives approximately 140,000 clones, almost 85% of which show up once; 2.7% is in the top ten. The material sequenced was PBMCs. The receptors here all came from a boy between 2 and 10 years old in good health and CMV-seronegative.

This clone was counted between two and nine times. Other DNA sequences of this sample code for an identical CDR3. The chain uses TRBV21-1 and TRBJ1-5. TRBV21-1 counts as a pseudogene. The CDR3 has 17 residues. CDR3 bases: TGTGCCAGCAGCAAAGGGTCACTGGTGCGGGGGCACCAGCCCCAGCATTTT. Translating it yields CASSKGSLVRGHQPQHF.

This clone appeared a single time. The chain employs TRBV4-3 and TRBJ1-3; the D is unclear. CDR1 is LGHNA and CDR2 is YSLEER in the germline V gene. CDR3 length: 17 residues. Trimming cost V 1 base and J 0 bases, with 13 bases left between them. The CDR3 spells CASSQAGILNSGNTIYF. CDR3 in DNA: TGCGCCAGCAGCCAAGCGGGAATTCTGAACTCTGGAAACACCATATATTTT.

This chain connects TRBV5-4 to TRBJ1-1; tentative D call: TRBD1 (5 bases). The CDR3 length is 15 residues. Trimming left V 2 bases short and J 2 bases short, with 13 bases between. CDR1 SGHNT and CDR2 YYREEE come from the germline V gene (reference sequence). CDR3 bases: TGTGCCAGCAGCTTTCCCCCCCAGGGAAACACTGAAGCTTTCTTT. It encodes CASSFPPQGNTEAFF.